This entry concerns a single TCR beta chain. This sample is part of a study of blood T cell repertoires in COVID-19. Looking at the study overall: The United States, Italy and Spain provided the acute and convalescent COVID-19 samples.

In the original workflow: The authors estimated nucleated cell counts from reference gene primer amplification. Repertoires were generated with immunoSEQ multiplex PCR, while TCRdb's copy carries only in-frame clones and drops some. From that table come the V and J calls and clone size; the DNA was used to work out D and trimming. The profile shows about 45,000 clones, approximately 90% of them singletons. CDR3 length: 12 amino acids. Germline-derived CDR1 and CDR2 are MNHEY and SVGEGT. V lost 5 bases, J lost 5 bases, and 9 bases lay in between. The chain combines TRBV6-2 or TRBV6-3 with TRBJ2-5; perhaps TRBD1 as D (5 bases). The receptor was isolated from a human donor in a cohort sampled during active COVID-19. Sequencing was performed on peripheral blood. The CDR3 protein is CASSQGRETQYF. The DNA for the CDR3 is TGTGCCAGCAGTCAGGGTAGGGAGACCCAGTACTTC.